This is a list of T cell receptor beta chains from one sample in a study of regulatory dendritic cells for organ transplantation. Some clones are missing from TCRdb's copy, which holds only in-frame ones; the method was immunoSEQ multiplex PCR. The sample records over 9,000 clones, over 85% being singletons. Antigens of these TCRs are unknown. The sample was naive CD8+ T cells from blood cultured with dendritic cells. These receptors all stem from a human donor in good health. Both conserved end residues are part of each CDR3. D genes are given only for firm matches. The size entry is marked missing in some rows and otherwise reads once, few, many or a size class.

>NA|TRBJ2-1|TRBV7-3|NA
TGTGCCAGCAGCCCAGTGGAGGACTCCTACAATGAGCAGTTCTTC
CASSPVEDSYNEQFF
>NA|TRBJ1-3|TRBV6-1|NA
TGTGCCAGCAGTGCACAGATTCTTTCTGGAAACACCATATATTTT
CASSAQILSGNTIYF
>NA|TRBJ1-3|TRBV14|NA
TGTGCCAGCAGCCAAGATGGGATCTCTGGAAACACCATATATTTT
CASSQDGISGNTIYF
>TRBD1|TRBJ1-1|TRBV2|NA
TGTGCCAGCAGTAACAGGGGTGATACTGAAGCTTTCTTT
CASSNRGDTEAFF
>NA|TRBJ1-1|TRBV7-8|few
TGTGCCAGCAGCCAGCCCGCAGGGATGGGAACTGAAGCTTTCTTT
CASSQPAGMGTEAFF
>NA|TRBJ2-1|TRBV10-2|NA
TGCGCCAGCAGCCTCGGTCGTAGCCCCTATGAGCAGTTCTTC
CASSLGRSPYEQFF
>TRBD2|TRBJ2-5|TRBV27|NA
TGTGCCAGCAGTGCAGACGGGGGGTTGGCCCAGTACTTC
CASSADGGLAQYF
>NA|TRBJ2-7|TRBV5-1|NA
TGTGCCAGCAGCTCCGCGGGGCAAGACTACGAGCAGTACTTC
CASSSAGQDYEQYF
>TRBD2|TRBJ2-1|TRBV6-1|NA
TGTGCCAGCAGTGAAGTACTAGCGGGACGGTCCTACAATGAGCAGTTCTTC
CASSEVLAGRSYNEQFF
>NA|TRBJ2-5|TRBV6-5|once
TGTGCCGCTGGTACATCGGTCCAAGAGACCCAGTACTTC
CAAGTSVQETQYF
>TRBD2|TRBJ2-1|TRBV7-8|once
TGTGCCAGCAGCTTAGCACTAGCGGAGGGCGATGAGCAGTTCTTC
CASSLALAEGDEQFF
>TRBD1|TRBJ1-1|TRBV7-8|NA
TGTGCCAGCAGCTTAACTCGCCCCTCCAGGGGGGTGTCGACTGAAGCTTTCTTT
CASSLTRPSRGVSTEAFF
>NA|TRBJ1-1|TRBV4-2|NA
TGTGCCAGCAGCCAAGGGGGGTATCCTGAAGCTTTCTTT
CASSQGGYPEAFF
>NA|TRBJ2-7|TRBV6-5|NA
TGTGCCAGCTCCGGGGCTGACTCCTACGAGCAGTACTTC
CASSGADSYEQYF
>TRBD1|TRBJ1-1|TRBV4-1|NA
TGCGCCAGCAGCCAGGAGACAGGGGGATACGTGAACACTGAAGCTTTCTTT
CASSQETGGYVNTEAFF
>NA|TRBJ1-1|TRBV4-2|NA
TGTGCCAGCAGCCAAGACGCACCAGGGGACTTGAACACTGAAGCTTTCTTT
CASSQDAPGDLNTEAFF
>NA|TRBJ2-1|TRBV9|NA
TGTGCCAGCAGCGTAGAAGGACAGCCCCGGAATGAGCAGTTCTTC
CASSVEGQPRNEQFF
>NA|TRBJ1-2|TRBV4-1|NA
TGCGCCAGCAGCCACAAGGACAGCCTACGTTATGGCTACACCTTC
CASSHKDSLRYGYTF
>TRBD2|TRBJ2-2|TRBV9|NA
TGTGCCAGCAGCCACAATCCCGGACTAGAAACGGACACCGGGGAGCTGTTTTTT
CASSHNPGLETDTGELFF
>TRBD1|TRBJ2-1|TRBV11-2|NA
TGTGCCAGCAGCCCCCAGAGGGGGCGGGACAATGAGCAGTTCTTC
CASSPQRGRDNEQFF
>NA|TRBJ1-1|TRBV19|NA
TGTGCCAGTAGTATTAGCGTGAACACTGAAGCTTTCTTT
CASSISVNTEAFF
>TRBD2|TRBJ2-3|TRBV28|NA
TGTGCCAGCAGTTTGCCAACTAGCGGGCCTAGCACAGATACGCAGTATTTT
CASSLPTSGPSTDTQYF